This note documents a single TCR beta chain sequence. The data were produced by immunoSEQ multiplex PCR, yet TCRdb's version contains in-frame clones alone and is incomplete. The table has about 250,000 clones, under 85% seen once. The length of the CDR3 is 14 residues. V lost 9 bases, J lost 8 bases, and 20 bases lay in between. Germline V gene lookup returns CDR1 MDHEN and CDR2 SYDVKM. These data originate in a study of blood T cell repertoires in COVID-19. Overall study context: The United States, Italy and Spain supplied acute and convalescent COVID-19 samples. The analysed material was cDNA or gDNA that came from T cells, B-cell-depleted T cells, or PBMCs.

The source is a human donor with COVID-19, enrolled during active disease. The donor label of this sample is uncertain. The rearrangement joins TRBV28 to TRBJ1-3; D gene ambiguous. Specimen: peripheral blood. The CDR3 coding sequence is TGTGCCAGTCGTCCCCCCGCCGGCGGCCACACCATATATTTT. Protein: CASRPPAGGHTIYF.